Each of the 21 T cell receptor beta chains below was sequenced from the same sample in a study of cytomegalovirus exposure and HLA in healthy donors. Using immunoSEQ multiplex PCR, the repertoire was profiled, and TCRdb retains in-frame clones only, with some absent. Among roughly 68,000 clones listed, around 89% were seen once. Sequenced sample: PBMCs. The receptors here all came from a woman aged 18-29 years in good health and CMV-seronegative.

This chain joins TRBV6-1 and TRBJ2-1, with TRBD1 matching 9 bases. Germline-derived CDR1 and CDR2 are MNHNS and SASEGT. V shed 5 bases and J 14 bases; nucleotides not matched to a gene: 1. The CDR3 is made up of 10 amino acids. The CDR3 coding sequence is TGTGCCAGCAGTCGACAGGGGGAGTTCTTC. Translation: CASSRQGEFF.

CDR3 nucleotides: TGTGCCAGCTCACAGGACAGTAATGAGCAGTTCTTC. Amino acids: CASSQDSNEQFF. The chain couples TRBV18 to TRBJ2-1, with D perhaps matching TRBD1 (6 bases). CDR3 size: 12 residues. The germline gives CDR1 KGHSH, CDR2 LQKENI. V shed 4 bases and J shed 7 bases, with 8 bases lying between them.

DNA of the CDR3: TGTGCCAGTAGTTCGAAGACTAGGTTCACAGATACGCAGTATTTT. It codes for CASSSKTRFTDTQYF. The chain has TRBV19 and TRBJ2-3; a possible D gene is TRBD2 (6 bases). Trimming pared 5 bases from V and 2 bases from J, leaving 14 bases between. In germline, CDR1 is LNHDA, CDR2 SQIVND (reference sequence). This CDR3 is built from 15 residues.

The rearrangement uses TRBV5-8 and TRBJ2-3; 13 nucleotides line up with TRBD2. CDR1 is SGHTS, CDR2 YDEGEE, per germline. The CDR3 sequence is 19 residues long. V lost 4 bases and J lost 3; bases outside the gene matches: 14. The CDR3: CASSPGLAGARKETDTQYF. The CDR3, as DNA: TGTGCCAGCAGCCCAGGACTAGCGGGGGCGCGAAAAGAGACAGATACGCAGTATTTT.

V usage is TRBV5-6 and J usage is TRBJ2-5; the D gene is possibly TRBD2 (7 bases). Germline lookup yields CDR1 SGHDT and CDR2 YYEEEE. V was cut by 1 base and J by 2 bases, with 12 bases left in between. The CDR3 length is 15 residues. CDR3 DNA: TGTGCCAGCAGCTTGCGGGGGGCTAAACAAGAGACCCAGTACTTC. Its translation is CASSLRGAKQETQYF.

This chain joins TRBV20-1 and TRBJ2-1; D unresolved. The CDR3 runs to 11 residues. Germline V lookup: CDR1 DFQATT, CDR2 SNEGSKA (reference sequence). V dropped 4 bases and J dropped 10 bases, with 11 bases sitting between them. This CDR3 is CSATELLEQFF. The CDR3 DNA reads as TGCAGTGCTACCGAGCTGTTGGAGCAGTTCTTC.

This chain joins TRBV5-1 and TRBJ2-5; 9 bases map to TRBD2. This CDR3 has 17 residues. CDR1 and CDR2 (germline): SGHRS, YFSETQ. The V segment lost 0 bases and the J segment 5 bases; nucleotides outside the gene matches: 11. Here the CDR3 reads CASSLALAGLRGETQYF. The DNA for the CDR3 is TGCGCCAGCAGCTTGGCGCTAGCGGGACTTAGGGGGGAGACCCAGTACTTC.

This clone was detected only a few times. The rearrangement uses TRBV5-5 and TRBJ2-7; D might be TRBD2 (5 bases). The ends were cut back, 0 bases at V and 13 bases at J, with 11 bases in the middle. Germline V gene data show CDR1 as SGHKS and CDR2 as YYEKEE (reference sequence). This CDR3 is built from 11 residues. The CDR3 region has the DNA TGTGCCAGCAGCTTGGGAGGGTTTCTCTACTTC. The encoded protein is CASSLGGFLYF.

The chain recombines TRBV5-1 with TRBJ1-2; 8 bases line up with TRBD1. The V segment lost 1 base and the J segment 0 bases; nucleotides outside the gene matches: 8. The V gene's germline CDR1 is SGHRS and CDR2 YFSETQ. The CDR3 extends over 17 amino acids. CDR3 sequence reads: CASSLTGTGLANYGYTF. The CDR3 coding sequence is TGCGCCAGCAGCTTGACCGGGACAGGATTAGCTAACTATGGCTACACCTTC.

The CDR3 sequence: CASSLGLDGYTF. The CDR3 DNA follows: TGTGCCAGCAGCCTCGGGTTGGATGGCTACACCTTC. The J gene is TRBJ1-2, the V gene TRBV5-8; no firm D call. The CDR3 has 12 residues. Per the germline V gene, CDR1 is SGHTS and CDR2 is YDEGEE. V was cut by 4 bases and J by 6 bases, with 10 bases left in between.

This chain connects TRBV6-4 to TRBJ2-3; a possible D gene is TRBD2 (6 bases). With 4 bases removed from V and 7 bases from J, the gap between germline ends came to 18 bases. The CDR3 loop spans 15 amino acids. Per germline, CDR1 MRHNA and CDR2 SNTAGT. The CDR3 nucleotides read TGTGCCAGCAGTGCCTCAGGTGTGGGAGGATATACGCAGTATTTT. Its translation is CASSASGVGGYTQYF.

V is TRBV7-2 and J is TRBJ2-3; TRBD2 aligns across 14 bases. The V and J ends lost 4 bases and 4 bases, in that order; junction bases with no gene match: 1. The CDR3 covers 15 residues. The germline CDR1 and CDR2 sequences are SGHTA and FQGNSA. The CDR3 region is CASSSTSGRADTQYF. In DNA form, the CDR3 reads TGTGCCAGCAGCTCGACTAGCGGGAGGGCAGATACGCAGTATTTT.

CDR3 sequence (DNA): TGTGCCAGCTCGACTGGACAGGGGAACACTGAAGCTTTCTTT. Protein sequence: CASSTGQGNTEAFF. The rearrangement links TRBV2 to TRBJ1-1; 8 bases are a match to TRBD1. The CDR3 extends over 14 amino acids. Germline CDR1 is SNHLY and CDR2 is FYNNEI. V gave up 8 bases and J gave up 1 base; unmatched junction bases: 6.

The V gene is TRBV5-1, the J gene TRBJ2-7, with D perhaps TRBD1 (6 bases). The CDR3 spans 13 residues. V was shortened by 4 bases and J by 0 bases, with 8 bases between the two germline ends. Germline CDR1 and CDR2: SGHRS and YFSETQ. The CDR3 spells CASSRQDSYEQYF. The CDR3 DNA reads TGCGCCAGCAGCCGACAGGACTCCTACGAGCAGTACTTC. The full variable domain, rest sourced from reference TRBV5-1 and TRBJ2-7, is KAGVTQTPRYLIKTRGQQVTLSCSPISGHRSVSWYQQTPGQGLQFLFEYFSETQRNKGNFPGRFSGRQFSNSRSEMNVSTLELGDSALYLCASSRQDSYEQYFGPGTRLTVT.

This clone came up once. The V and J genes are TRBV5-1 and TRBJ1-4; D is undetermined. V lost 1 base to trimming and J lost 6 bases, with 10 bases between them. Germline V gene sequence: CDR1 SGHRS, CDR2 YFSETQ. There are 14 residues in the CDR3. CDR3: CASSLIPTHEKLFF. The CDR3 bases are TGCGCCAGCAGCTTGATACCAACACATGAAAAACTGTTTTTT.

This chain links TRBV5-1 with TRBJ2-7, with a tentative D call TRBD2 (7 bases). V was shortened by 6 bases and J by 9 bases, with 25 bases between the two germline ends. The CDR3 is made up of 15 amino acids. Germline CDR1 reads SGHRS; CDR2 reads YFSETQ. Written as DNA, the CDR3 is TGCGCCAGCAACCGGGGGCCGGGGGGCCCTGGGGGGCAGTACTTC. Translated: CASNRGPGGPGGQYF.

The chain recombines TRBV27 with TRBJ2-5, with D possibly matching TRBD1 (6 bases). Trimming shortened V by 8 bases and J by 5 bases, and 15 bases separated the two germline ends. The CDR3 is 13 residues long. Germline loops: CDR1 MNHEY, CDR2 SMNVEV (reference sequence). The CDR3 DNA is TGTGCCAGCGCTTCCATGAGGGGGGAGACCCAGTACTTC. Its translation is CASASMRGETQYF.

This chain connects TRBV7-8 to TRBJ1-5, with 8 nucleotides matching TRBD1. With 0 bases clipped from V and 5 bases from J, the junction kept 0 bases outside the gene matches. Germline values: CDR1 SGHVS, CDR2 FQNEAQ. The CDR3 runs to 14 residues. This chain's CDR3 is CASSLARGHQPQHF. The CDR3 nucleotides are TGTGCCAGCAGCTTAGCCAGGGGGCATCAGCCCCAGCATTTT.

The genes are TRBV27 and TRBJ2-7; D call uncertain. The V gene lost 5 bases and the J gene lost 2 bases, with 13 bases spanning the gap. Germline-derived CDR1 and CDR2 are MNHEY and SMNVEV (reference sequence). The CDR3 sequence is 14 residues long. The DNA of the CDR3 is TGTGCCAGCAGTCACCAGCGAGGCGCCTACGAGCAGTACTTC. As protein: CASSHQRGAYEQYF.

In its sample, this clone was seen once. The chain is built from TRBV28 and TRBJ2-2, with 11 bases identical to TRBD2. The CDR3 contains 16 residues. After removal of 4 bases from V and 3 bases from J, the junction contained 4 bases not matched to a gene. Germline CDR1 and CDR2: MDHEN and SYDVKM. CDR3 sequence: CASSSIAGGYTGELFF. CDR3 in DNA: TGTGCCAGCAGTTCCATAGCGGGAGGGTACACCGGGGAGCTGTTTTTT.

The chain links TRBV5-1 to TRBJ1-1, with 10 bases aligning to TRBD1. V shed 2 bases and J 8 bases; nucleotides not matched to a gene: 6. The CDR3 covers 14 residues. In germline, CDR1 is SGHRS, CDR2 YFSETQ. CDR3 loop: CASSFGTGDREAFF. CDR3 DNA: TGCGCCAGCAGCTTCGGGACAGGGGATAGGGAAGCTTTCTTT.